This T cell receptor (beta chain) was sequenced for a study of blood T cell repertoires in COVID-19. Using immunoSEQ multiplex PCR, the repertoire was profiled, and TCRdb retains in-frame clones only, with some absent. The table lists about 230,000 clones, about 86% of them singletons. CDR1 SGHTA and CDR2 FQGNSA come from the germline V gene. The CDR3 contains 13 residues. The V gene lost 1 base and the J gene lost 3 bases, with 7 bases spanning the gap. Participants were aged about 18 to 89 years, lived in around 22 US areas, and enrolled virtually. This clonotype originated in a woman aged 50 to 60 in a cohort exposed to, infected with or recovered from COVID-19 (not recorded which). The V gene is TRBV7-2, the J gene TRBJ2-7; the D is unclear. Source material: PBMCs or T cells enriched from blood (not recorded which). The CDR3 here is CASSLDSVYEQYF. As DNA, the CDR3 is TGTGCCAGCAGCTTAGACTCGGTCTACGAGCAGTACTTC.